This TCR beta chain appears in the sequencing data of a study of T-cell reconstitution after alpha-beta-depleted transplantation in children. CDR1 is SQVTM and CDR2 is ANQGSEA in the germline V gene. The trim removed 3 bases at V and 5 bases at J, leaving 9 bases unmatched. The CDR3 is 14 residues long. Unique molecular identifiers were incorporated during preparation of the TCRbeta library. TCRdb ran MiXCR on the PCR reads and lists one entry per CDR3 protein. The repertoire holds 700,000 to 950,000 distinct CDR3 sequences, with approximately 15% as singletons. In this sample, this clonotype turned up a few times. Its antigen is undetermined. Study-wide findings and caveats: It was newly produced T cells that mostly accounted for T-cell counts and diversity one year after transplant. Surviving recipient T cells and thymic progenitors underlay high day-60 TCRbeta diversity in some patients.

The chain has TRBV29-1 and TRBJ1-2; 7 nucleotides agree with TRBD1. Material: PBMCs, mostly from graft donor cells, obtained 360 days after TCRalphabeta/CD19-depleted stem cell transplant. The TCR was taken from a male patient between 10 and 17 years old who had a stem cell transplant for acute lymphoblastic leukemia, so the T cells may come from the graft donor. In DNA form, the CDR3 reads TGCAGCGTTGATGACAGGGTCGAGGTATATGGCTACACCTTC. It translates to CSVDDRVEVYGYTF.